This is a list of T cell receptor beta chains from one sample in a study of T cells in Graves' hyperthyroidism and ophthalmopathy. MiXCR was run by TCRdb on the multiplex PCR reads, yielding one entry per CDR3 protein. The sample holds about 640,000 distinct CDR3 sequences, less than 25% seen once. Sequencing input: blood. All receptors come from a man younger than 45 with Graves' ophthalmopathy. The CDR3 runs from the conserved cysteine through the conserved F or W. A D gene is named only where the DNA matches it firmly. Not all rows give a size; the values are once, few, many and, for expanded clones, a class.

clone size	V gene	J gene	D gene	CDR3 protein	CDR3 DNA
.	TRBV12-3/TRBV12-4	TRBJ2-7	.	CASSYSDLSYEQYF	TGTGCCAGCAGTTATTCGGACCTTTCCTACGAGCAGTACTTC
.	TRBV28	TRBJ2-7	.	CASTRRGMVDEQYF	TGTGCCAGCACTAGGAGGGGAATGGTCGACGAGCAGTACTTC
few	TRBV20-1	TRBJ1-5	TRBD1	CSARATGGNQPQHF	TGCAGTGCTAGAGCGACAGGGGGCAATCAGCCCCAGCATTTT
many	TRBV12-3/TRBV12-4	TRBJ1-1	.	CASSRGLEMNTEAFF	TGTGCCAGCAGTAGGGGACTAGAGATGAACACTGAAGCTTTCTTT
many	TRBV28	TRBJ2-3	TRBD2	CASRLAVSTDTQYF	TGTGCCAGCAGACTAGCGGTGAGCACAGATACGCAGTATTTT
few	TRBV28	TRBJ2-7	.	CASSSGAPGAYEQYF	TGTGCCAGCAGTTCGGGGGCCCCGGGTGCCTACGAGCAGTACTTC
many	TRBV27	TRBJ2-7	.	CASSPGLGYEQYF	TGTGCCAGCAGTCCAGGACTCGGCTACGAGCAGTACTTC
many	TRBV15	TRBJ2-7	TRBD2	CATSRTSGLAAYEQYF	TGTGCCACCAGCAGGACTTCGGGACTAGCGGCCTACGAGCAGTACTTC
many	TRBV20-1	TRBJ2-3	TRBD2	CSARDVLAFGTDTQYF	TGCAGTGCTAGAGACGTACTAGCGTTCGGCACAGATACGCAGTATTTT
few	TRBV12-5	TRBJ2-5	.	CASGLDLNRGSGETQYF	TGTGCTAGTGGTTTGGACCTCAACCGGGGGAGTGGAGAGACCCAGTACTTC
.	TRBV3-1	TRBJ1-2	.	CASSPTESYGYTF	TGTGCCAGCAGCCCCACGGAGTCCTATGGCTACACCTTC
.	TRBV7-2	TRBJ1-3	.	CASSLGGYSGNTIYF	TGTGCCAGCAGCTTAGGGGGCTACTCTGGAAACACCATATATTTT